What follows are 9 T cell receptor beta chains derived from one specimen sequenced in a study of CD8 T cells in ankylosing spondylitis. Via MiXCR, TCRdb re-called the 5' RACE reads, giving one row per CDR3 protein. This table holds approximately 150,000 distinct CDR3 sequences, under 35% found once. Sequencing was carried out using synovial fluid, either unsorted or a sorted T cell fraction (not recorded which). Receptors were obtained from a male donor with ankylosing spondylitis.

The gene calls are TRBV6-1 and TRBJ2-1, with 7 nucleotides matching TRBD1. The CDR3 contains 15 residues. Trimming removed 4 bases from V and 4 bases from J; junction bases left unmatched: 7. Germline CDR1 and CDR2: MNHNS and SASEGT. This chain's CDR3 is CASSVWTGDYNEQFF. CDR3 nucleotide sequence: TGTGCCAGCAGTGTTTGGACAGGCGATTACAATGAGCAGTTCTTC.

This clonotype turned up a few times. CDR3 region: CSAIQGAFSYNEQFF. CDR3 nucleotides: TGCAGCGCTATACAGGGCGCCTTTTCCTACAATGAGCAGTTCTTC. The chain carries TRBV29-1 and TRBJ2-1, with D perhaps TRBD1 (6 bases). The CDR3 spans 15 residues. V dropped 7 bases and J dropped 1 base, with 17 bases sitting between them. Germline V CDR1 and CDR2: SQVTM, ANQGSEA.

The table lists this clonotype with many counts. The chain employs TRBV3-1 and TRBJ2-7; 8 bases are a match to TRBD2. Germline values: CDR1 LGHDT, CDR2 YNNKEL (reference sequence). The trim removed 4 bases at V and 6 bases at J, leaving 8 bases unmatched. The CDR3 covers 14 residues. The CDR3 coding sequence is TGTGCCAGCAGCCTGTCTAGCGGGCGGCGCGAGCAGTACTTC. Translated, it gives CASSLSSGRREQYF.

The chain is built from TRBV28 and TRBJ2-7; D possibly corresponds to TRBD1 (5 bases). Per germline, CDR1 MDHEN and CDR2 SYDVKM. V lost 5 bases, J lost 7 bases, and 21 bases lay in between. This CDR3 comprises 15 residues. The CDR3 loop reads CASSLQSRAGREQYF. The DNA for the CDR3 is TGTGCCAGCAGTCTCCAGTCAAGGGCAGGGCGAGAGCAGTACTTC.

The chain is built from TRBV5-1 and TRBJ2-5; 11 bases line up with TRBD1. The CDR3 is made up of 18 amino acids. V lost 4 bases to trimming and J lost 0 bases; unmatched junction nucleotides: 11. The germline V gene has CDR1 SGHRS and CDR2 YFSETQ. CDR3 residues: CASSPGQGAILNQETQYF. The CDR3 nucleotides are TGCGCCAGCAGCCCAGGACAGGGGGCCATACTAAACCAAGAGACCCAGTACTTC.

This sequence joins TRBV28 and TRBJ1-5; TRBD1 is a possible D gene (6 bases). Germline V gene sequence: CDR1 MDHEN, CDR2 SYDVKM. The V end lost 1 base, the J end lost 5 bases, and 21 bases lay between the germline ends. The CDR3 has 18 residues. The CDR3 sequence is CASSLSPGLGGVDQPQHF. The CDR3 region has the DNA TGTGCCAGCAGTTTATCACCCGGGTTGGGGGGCGTTGATCAGCCCCAGCATTTT. Full variable domain (remainder filled in from reference TRBV28 and TRBJ1-5): DVKVTQSSRYLVKRTGEKVFLECVQDMDHENMFWYRQDPGLGLRLIYFSYDVKMKEKGDIPEGYSVSREKKERFSLILESASTNQTSMYLCASSLSPGLGGVDQPQHFGDGTRLSIL.

The chain combines TRBV11-2 with TRBJ2-7; the match to TRBD1 covers 9 bases. V was pared by 6 bases and J by 4 bases, with 10 bases of the junction left unmatched. Germline V gene sequence: CDR1 SGHAT, CDR2 FQNNGV. The CDR3 is made up of 15 amino acids. CDR3 loop: CASRPAGTGIYEQYF. CDR3 bases: TGTGCCAGCAGGCCTGCCGGGACAGGGATTTACGAGCAGTACTTC.

This chain uses TRBV2 with TRBJ2-2; 8 bases agree with TRBD1. With 6 bases clipped from V and 5 bases from J, the junction kept 8 bases outside the gene matches. This CDR3 spans 15 amino acids. Germline values: CDR1 SNHLY, CDR2 FYNNEI. CDR3 nucleotide sequence: TGTGCCAGCAGGAAGGGGTGGACAGGGACCGGGGAGCTGTTTTTT. Its protein is CASRKGWTGTGELFF.

V gene TRBV7-3 combines with J gene TRBJ1-1, with D possibly matching TRBD1 (5 bases). The ends were cut back, 1 base at V and 1 base at J, with 10 bases in the middle. The CDR3 totals 15 residues. Germline loops: CDR1 SGHTA, CDR2 FQGTGA. The DNA for the CDR3 is TGTGCCAGCAGCTTAATCGGTACAGGGAACACTGAAGCTTTCTTT. Amino acid sequence: CASSLIGTGNTEAFF.